The TCR beta chain described here comes from a study of T-cell memory formation after mild COVID-19. After 5'RACE with constant-segment primers, TCR alpha and TCR beta cDNA libraries carrying sample barcodes and UMIs were obtained. TCRdb ran MiXCR on the 5' RACE reads and lists one entry per CDR3 protein. Of some 100,000 distinct CDR3 sequences in the sample, approximately 12% are singletons; the top ten hold around 39%. About this clonotype: The antigen remains undetermined.

The CDR3 is 16 amino acids. The germline CDR1 and CDR2 sequences are SGHDN and FVKESK. Trimming took off 4 bases at V and 0 bases at J, with 14 bases between the two ends. Whole-study results and caveats: The authors did not confirm SARS-CoV-2 specificity of second-wave clones peaking day 37. Of the contracting clones, CD4+ ones lay mainly in CM and EM, and CD8+ ones in EMRA. Pre-infection memory carried some responding clones, suggesting that cross-reactive memory joined.

Sequenced material: PBMCs or a T cell subset sorted from them (not recorded which). The clonotype originates from a man between 18 and 29 years old who had mild COVID-19 (a few samples of this study predate the infection). Cell type and time point are not known. The chain links TRBV14 to TRBJ2-3; D remains ambiguous. As DNA, the CDR3 is TGTGCCAGCAGCCCCCGGACCGCACCTAGCACAGATACGCAGTATTTT. Amino acids: CASSPRTAPSTDTQYF. Complete variable domain (other parts from reference TRBV14 and TRBJ2-3): EAGVTQFPSHSVIEKGQTVTLRCDPISGHDNLYWYRRVMGKEIKFLLHFVKESKQDESGMPNNRFLAERTGGTYSTLKVQPAELEDSGVYFCASSPRTAPSTDTQYFGPGTRLTVL.